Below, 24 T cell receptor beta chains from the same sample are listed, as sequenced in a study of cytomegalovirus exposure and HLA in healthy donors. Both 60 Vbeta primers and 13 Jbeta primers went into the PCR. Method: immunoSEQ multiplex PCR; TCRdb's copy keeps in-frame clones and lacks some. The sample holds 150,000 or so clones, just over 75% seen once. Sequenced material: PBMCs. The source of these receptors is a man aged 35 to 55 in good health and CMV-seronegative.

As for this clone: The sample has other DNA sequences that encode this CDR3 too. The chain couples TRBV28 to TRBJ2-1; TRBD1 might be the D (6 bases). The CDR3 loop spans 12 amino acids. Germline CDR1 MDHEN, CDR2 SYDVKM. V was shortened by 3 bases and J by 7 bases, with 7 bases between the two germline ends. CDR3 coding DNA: TGTGCCAGCAGTTTTAGGGGGAATGAGCAGTTCTTC. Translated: CASSFRGNEQFF.

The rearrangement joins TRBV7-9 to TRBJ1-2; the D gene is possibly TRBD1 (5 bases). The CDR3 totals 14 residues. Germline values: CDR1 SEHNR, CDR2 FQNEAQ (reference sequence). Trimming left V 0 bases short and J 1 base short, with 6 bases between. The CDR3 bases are TGTGCCAGCAGCTTAGCGGGACTTAACTATGGCTACACCTTC. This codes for CASSLAGLNYGYTF. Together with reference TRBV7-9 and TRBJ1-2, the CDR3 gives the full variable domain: DTGVSQNPRHKITKRGQNVTFRCDPISEHNRLYWYRQTLGQGPEFLTYFQNEAQLEKSRLLSDRFSAERPKGSFSTLEIQRTEQGDSAMYLCASSLAGLNYGYTFGSGTRLTVV.

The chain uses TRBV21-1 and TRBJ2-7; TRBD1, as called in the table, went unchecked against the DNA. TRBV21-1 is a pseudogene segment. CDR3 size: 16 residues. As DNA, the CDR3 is TGTGCCAGCAGCAAAGTACACGGGACAGGTAACTACGAGCAGTACGTC. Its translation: CASSKVHGTGNYEQYV.

CDR3 in amino acids: CASSLQGYDEKLFF. CDR3 DNA sequence: TGTGCCAGCAGTTTACAGGGGTATGACGAAAAACTGTTTTTT. The chain uses TRBV27 and TRBJ1-4, with a weak D call TRBD1 (6 bases). The CDR3 totals 14 residues. V dropped 2 bases and J dropped 8 bases, with 12 bases sitting between them. Looked up from germline, CDR1 is MNHEY and CDR2 is SMNVEV (reference sequence).

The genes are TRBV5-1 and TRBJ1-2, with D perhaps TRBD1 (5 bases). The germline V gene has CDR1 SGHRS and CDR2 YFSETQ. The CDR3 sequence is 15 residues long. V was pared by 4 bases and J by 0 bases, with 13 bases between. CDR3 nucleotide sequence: TGCGCCAGCAGCACCGGACACCCTACTAACTATGGCTACACCTTC. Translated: CASSTGHPTNYGYTF. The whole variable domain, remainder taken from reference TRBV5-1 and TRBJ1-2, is KAGVTQTPRYLIKTRGQQVTLSCSPISGHRSVSWYQQTPGQGLQFLFEYFSETQRNKGNFPGRFSGRQFSNSRSEMNVSTLELGDSALYLCASSTGHPTNYGYTFGSGTRLTVV.

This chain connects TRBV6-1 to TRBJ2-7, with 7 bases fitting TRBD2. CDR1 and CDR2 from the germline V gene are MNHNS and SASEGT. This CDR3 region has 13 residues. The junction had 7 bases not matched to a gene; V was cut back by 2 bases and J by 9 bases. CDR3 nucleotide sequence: TGTGCCAGCAGTGAATGGGGAGGGGCGCGGCAGTACGTC. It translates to CASSEWGGARQYV.

CDR3 protein: CASSHLGVIEDTQYF. The CDR3, as DNA: TGCGCCAGCAGCCATTTAGGGGTCATCGAGGATACGCAGTATTTT. The chain uses TRBV5-1 and TRBJ2-3; D might be TRBD1 (5 bases). In germline, CDR1 is SGHRS, CDR2 YFSETQ. This CDR3 spans 15 amino acids. The V end was cut by 4 bases, the J end by 6 bases, with 18 bases between.

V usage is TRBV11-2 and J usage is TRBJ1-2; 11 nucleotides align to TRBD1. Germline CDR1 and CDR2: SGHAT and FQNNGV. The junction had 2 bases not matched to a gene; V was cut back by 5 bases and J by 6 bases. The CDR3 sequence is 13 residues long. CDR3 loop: CASSRTGGNGYTF. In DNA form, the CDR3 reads TGTGCCAGCAGCCGGACAGGGGGCAATGGCTACACCTTC.

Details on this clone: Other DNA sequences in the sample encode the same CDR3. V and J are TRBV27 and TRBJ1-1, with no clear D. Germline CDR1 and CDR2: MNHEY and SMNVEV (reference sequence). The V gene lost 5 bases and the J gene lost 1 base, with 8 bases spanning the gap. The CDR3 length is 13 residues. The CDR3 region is CASSLRQNTEAFF. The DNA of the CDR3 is TGTGCCAGCAGTCTCCGACAGAACACTGAAGCTTTCTTT.

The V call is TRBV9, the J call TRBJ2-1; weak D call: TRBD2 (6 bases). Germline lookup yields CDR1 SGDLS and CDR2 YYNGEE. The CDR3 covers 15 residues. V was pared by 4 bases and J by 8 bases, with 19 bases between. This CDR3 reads CASSSSDWWGDEQFF. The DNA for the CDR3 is TGTGCCAGCAGCTCATCGGACTGGTGGGGGGATGAGCAGTTCTTC.

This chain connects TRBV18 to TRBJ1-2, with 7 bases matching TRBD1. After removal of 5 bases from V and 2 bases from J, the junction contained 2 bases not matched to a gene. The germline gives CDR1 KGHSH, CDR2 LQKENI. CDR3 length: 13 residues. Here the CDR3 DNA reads TGTGCCAGCTCATCGGGACAGAACTATGGCTACACCTTC. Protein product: CASSSGQNYGYTF.

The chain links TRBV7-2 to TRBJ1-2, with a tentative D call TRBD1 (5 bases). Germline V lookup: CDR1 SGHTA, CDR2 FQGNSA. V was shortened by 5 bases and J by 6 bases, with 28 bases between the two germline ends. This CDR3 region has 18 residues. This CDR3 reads CASSPEPAPGRGLNGYTF. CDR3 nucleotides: TGTGCCAGCAGCCCCGAACCGGCTCCAGGGCGGGGTTTGAATGGCTACACCTTC.

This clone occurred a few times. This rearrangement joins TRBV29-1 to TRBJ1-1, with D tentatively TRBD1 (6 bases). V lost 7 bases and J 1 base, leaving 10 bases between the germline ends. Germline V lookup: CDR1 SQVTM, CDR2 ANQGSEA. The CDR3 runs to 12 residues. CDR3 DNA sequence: TGCAGCGCCTTGGACAGGAACACTGAAGCTTTCTTT. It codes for CSALDRNTEAFF.

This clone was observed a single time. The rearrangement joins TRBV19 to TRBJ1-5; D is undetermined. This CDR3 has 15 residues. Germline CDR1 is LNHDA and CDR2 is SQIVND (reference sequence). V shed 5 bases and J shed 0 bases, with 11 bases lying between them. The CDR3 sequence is CASSSGMDSNQPQHF. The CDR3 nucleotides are TGTGCCAGTAGTTCGGGGATGGATAGCAATCAGCCCCAGCATTTT.

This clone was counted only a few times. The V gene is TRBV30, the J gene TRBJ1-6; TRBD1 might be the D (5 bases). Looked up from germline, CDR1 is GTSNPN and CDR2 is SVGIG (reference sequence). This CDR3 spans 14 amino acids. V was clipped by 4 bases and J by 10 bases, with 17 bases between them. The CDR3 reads CAWNRGRRESPLHF. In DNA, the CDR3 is TGTGCCTGGAATAGGGGCAGAAGGGAATCACCCCTCCACTTT.

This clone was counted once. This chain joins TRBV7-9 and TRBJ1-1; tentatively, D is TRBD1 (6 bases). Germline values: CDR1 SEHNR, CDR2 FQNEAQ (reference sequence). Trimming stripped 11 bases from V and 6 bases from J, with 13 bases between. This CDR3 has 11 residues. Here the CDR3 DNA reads TGTGCCGGCGCAGGGGAAGCTGAAGCTTTCTTT. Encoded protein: CAGAGEAEAFF.

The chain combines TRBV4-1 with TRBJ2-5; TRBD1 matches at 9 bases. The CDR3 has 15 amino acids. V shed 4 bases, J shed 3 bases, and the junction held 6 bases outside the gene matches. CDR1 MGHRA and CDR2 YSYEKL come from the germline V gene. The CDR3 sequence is CASSRRTGDKETQYF. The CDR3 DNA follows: TGCGCCAGCAGCCGGCGGACAGGGGATAAAGAGACCCAGTACTTC.

CDR3 sequence reads: CASSPSTEAFF. CDR3 in DNA: TGTGCCAGCAGCCCTTCCACTGAAGCTTTCTTT. The V and J genes are TRBV5-5 and TRBJ1-1; unclear D gene. V gave up 4 bases and J gave up 4 bases, with 5 bases separating them. This CDR3 has 11 residues. Germline V gene sequence: CDR1 SGHKS, CDR2 YYEKEE (reference sequence). Supplemented by reference TRBV5-5 and TRBJ1-1, the full variable domain reads DAGVTQSPTHLIKTRGQQVTLRCSPISGHKSVSWYQQVLGQGPQFIFQYYEKEERGRGNFPDRFSARQFPNYSSELNVNALLLGDSALYLCASSPSTEAFFGQGTRLTVV.

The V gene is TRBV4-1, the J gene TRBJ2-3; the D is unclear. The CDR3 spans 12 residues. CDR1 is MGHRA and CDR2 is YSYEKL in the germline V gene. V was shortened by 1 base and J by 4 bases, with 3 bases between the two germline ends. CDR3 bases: TGCGCCAGCAGCCAAGCAGCAGATACGCAGTATTTT. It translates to CASSQAADTQYF.

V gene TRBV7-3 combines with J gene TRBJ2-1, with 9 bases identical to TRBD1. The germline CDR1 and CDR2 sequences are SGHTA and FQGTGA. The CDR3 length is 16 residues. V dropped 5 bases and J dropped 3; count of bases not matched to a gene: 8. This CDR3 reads CASSPQGQGRYNEQFF. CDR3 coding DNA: TGTGCCAGCAGCCCGCAGGGACAGGGTCGCTACAATGAGCAGTTCTTC.

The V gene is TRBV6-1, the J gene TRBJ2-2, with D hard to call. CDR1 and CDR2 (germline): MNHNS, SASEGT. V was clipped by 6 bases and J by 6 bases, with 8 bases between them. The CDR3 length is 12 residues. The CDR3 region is CASRTRAGELFF. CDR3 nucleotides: TGTGCCAGCAGAACACGGGCCGGGGAGCTGTTTTTT.

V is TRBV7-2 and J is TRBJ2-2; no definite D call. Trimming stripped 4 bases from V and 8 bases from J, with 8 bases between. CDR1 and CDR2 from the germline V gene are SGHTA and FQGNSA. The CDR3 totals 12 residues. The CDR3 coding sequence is TGTGCCAGCAGCTCCCCCGGGGGGGAGCTGTTTTTT. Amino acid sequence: CASSSPGGELFF.

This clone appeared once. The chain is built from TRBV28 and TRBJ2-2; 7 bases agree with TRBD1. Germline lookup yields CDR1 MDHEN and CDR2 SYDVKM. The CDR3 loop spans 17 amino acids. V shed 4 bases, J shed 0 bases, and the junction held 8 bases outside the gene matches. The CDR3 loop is CASSSPWGTANTGELFF. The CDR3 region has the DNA TGTGCCAGCAGTTCTCCTTGGGGGACAGCGAACACCGGGGAGCTGTTTTTT. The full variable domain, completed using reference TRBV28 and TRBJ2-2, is DVKVTQSSRYLVKRTGEKVFLECVQDMDHENMFWYRQDPGLGLRLIYFSYDVKMKEKGDIPEGYSVSREKKERFSLILESASTNQTSMYLCASSSPWGTANTGELFFGEGSRLTVL.

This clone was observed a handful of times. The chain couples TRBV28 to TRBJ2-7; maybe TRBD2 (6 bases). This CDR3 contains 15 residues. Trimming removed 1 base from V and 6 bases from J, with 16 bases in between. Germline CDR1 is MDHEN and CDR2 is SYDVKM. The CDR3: CASSLLIDWGGEQYF. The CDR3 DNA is TGTGCCAGCAGTTTATTAATCGACTGGGGAGGCGAGCAGTACTTC.